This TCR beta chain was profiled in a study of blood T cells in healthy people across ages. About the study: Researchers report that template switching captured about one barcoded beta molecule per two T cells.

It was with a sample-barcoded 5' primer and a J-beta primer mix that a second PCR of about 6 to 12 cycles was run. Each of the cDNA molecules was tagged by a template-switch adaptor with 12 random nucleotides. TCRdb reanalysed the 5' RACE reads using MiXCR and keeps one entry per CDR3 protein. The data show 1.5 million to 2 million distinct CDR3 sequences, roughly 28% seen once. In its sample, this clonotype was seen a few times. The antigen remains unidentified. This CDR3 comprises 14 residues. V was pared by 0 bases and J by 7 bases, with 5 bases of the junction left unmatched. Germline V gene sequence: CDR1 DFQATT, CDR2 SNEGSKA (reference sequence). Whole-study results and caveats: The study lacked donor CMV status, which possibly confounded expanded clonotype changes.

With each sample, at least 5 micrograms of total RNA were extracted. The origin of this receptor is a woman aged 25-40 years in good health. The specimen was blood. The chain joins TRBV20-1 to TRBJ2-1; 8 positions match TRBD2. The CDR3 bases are TGCAGTGCTAGAGATATCCGGGAGGGAAATGAGCAGTTCTTC. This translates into CSARDIREGNEQFF.